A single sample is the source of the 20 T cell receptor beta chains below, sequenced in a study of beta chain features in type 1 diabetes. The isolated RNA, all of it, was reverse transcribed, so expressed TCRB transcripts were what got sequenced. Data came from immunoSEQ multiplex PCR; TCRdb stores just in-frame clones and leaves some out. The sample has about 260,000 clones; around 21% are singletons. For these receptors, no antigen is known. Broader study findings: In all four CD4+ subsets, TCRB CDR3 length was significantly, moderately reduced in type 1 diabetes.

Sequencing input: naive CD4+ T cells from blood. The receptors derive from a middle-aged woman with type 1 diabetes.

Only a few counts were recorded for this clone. CDR3 in DNA: TGTGCCAGCAGCCCCCTCGGGGGGAGCACAGATACGCAGTATTTT. Protein product: CASSPLGGSTDTQYF. The V call is TRBV6-6, the J call TRBJ2-3; TRBD2 agrees at 7 bases. The CDR3 contains 15 residues. With V trimmed by 6 bases and J by 0 bases, 6 bases remained unmatched. Germline assignment: CDR1 MNHNY and CDR2 SVGAGI (reference sequence).

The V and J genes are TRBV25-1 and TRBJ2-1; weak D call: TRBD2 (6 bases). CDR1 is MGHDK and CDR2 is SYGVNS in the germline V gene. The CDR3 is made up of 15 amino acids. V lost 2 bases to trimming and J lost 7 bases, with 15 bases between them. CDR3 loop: CASSEALAGRNEQFF. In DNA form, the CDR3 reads TGTGCCAGCAGTGAAGCTCTAGCTGGGAGGAATGAGCAGTTCTTC.

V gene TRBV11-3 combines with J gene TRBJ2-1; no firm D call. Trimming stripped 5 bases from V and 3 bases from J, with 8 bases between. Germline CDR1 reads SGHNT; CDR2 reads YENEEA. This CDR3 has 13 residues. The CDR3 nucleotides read TGTGCCAGCAGCCCGAGACACTACAATGAGCAGTTCTTC. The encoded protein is CASSPRHYNEQFF.

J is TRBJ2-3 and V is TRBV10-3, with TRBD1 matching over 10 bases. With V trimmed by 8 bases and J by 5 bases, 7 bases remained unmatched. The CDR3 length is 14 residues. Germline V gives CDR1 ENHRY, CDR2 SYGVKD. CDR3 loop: CAISPGTGEDTQYF. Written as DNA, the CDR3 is TGTGCCATCTCGCCCGGGACAGGGGAAGATACGCAGTATTTT.

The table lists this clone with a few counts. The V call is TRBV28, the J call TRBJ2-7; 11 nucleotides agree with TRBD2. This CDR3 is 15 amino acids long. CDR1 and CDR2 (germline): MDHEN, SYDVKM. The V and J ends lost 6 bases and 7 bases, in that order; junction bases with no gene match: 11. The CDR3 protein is CASRPHGTSGYEQYF. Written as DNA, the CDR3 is TGTGCCAGCAGGCCCCATGGGACTAGCGGATATGAGCAGTACTTC.

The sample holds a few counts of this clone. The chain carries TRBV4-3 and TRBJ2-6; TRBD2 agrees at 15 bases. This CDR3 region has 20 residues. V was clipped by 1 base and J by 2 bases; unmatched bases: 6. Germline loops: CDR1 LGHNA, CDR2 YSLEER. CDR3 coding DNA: TGCGCCAGCAGCCAAGGGGGACTAGCGGGAGGCAGGGCTGGGGCCAACGTCCTGACTTTC. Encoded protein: CASSQGGLAGGRAGANVLTF.

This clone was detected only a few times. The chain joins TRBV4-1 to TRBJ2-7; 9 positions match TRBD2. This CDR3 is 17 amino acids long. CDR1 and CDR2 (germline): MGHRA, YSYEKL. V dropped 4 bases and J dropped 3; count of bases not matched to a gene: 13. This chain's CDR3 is CASSPNPAASGNYEQYF. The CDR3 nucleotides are TGCGCCAGCAGCCCTAACCCGGCGGCTAGCGGGAACTACGAGCAGTACTTC.

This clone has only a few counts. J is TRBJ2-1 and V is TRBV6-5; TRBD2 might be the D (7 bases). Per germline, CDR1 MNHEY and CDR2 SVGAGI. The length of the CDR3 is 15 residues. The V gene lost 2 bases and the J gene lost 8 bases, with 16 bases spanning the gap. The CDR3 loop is CASSYQGWGGDEQFF. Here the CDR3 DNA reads TGTGCCAGCAGTTACCAAGGGTGGGGGGGCGATGAGCAGTTCTTC.

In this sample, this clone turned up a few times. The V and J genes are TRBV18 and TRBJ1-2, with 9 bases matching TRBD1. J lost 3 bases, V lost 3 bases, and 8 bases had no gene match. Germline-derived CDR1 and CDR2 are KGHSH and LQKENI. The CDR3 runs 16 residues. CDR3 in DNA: TGTGCCAGCTCACCGATCAGGACAGGGGCGGACTATGGCTACACCTTC. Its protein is CASSPIRTGADYGYTF.

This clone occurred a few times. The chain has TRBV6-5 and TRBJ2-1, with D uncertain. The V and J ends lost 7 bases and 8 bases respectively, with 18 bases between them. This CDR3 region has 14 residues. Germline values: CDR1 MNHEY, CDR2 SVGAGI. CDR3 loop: CASTSSTRYDEQFF. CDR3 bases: TGTGCCAGCACCTCCTCGACAAGGTACGATGAGCAGTTCTTC.

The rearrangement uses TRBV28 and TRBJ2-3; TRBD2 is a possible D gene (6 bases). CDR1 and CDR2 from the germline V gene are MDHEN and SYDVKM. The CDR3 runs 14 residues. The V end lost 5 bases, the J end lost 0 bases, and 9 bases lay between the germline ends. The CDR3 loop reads CASSPGVSTDTQYF. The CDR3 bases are TGTGCCAGCAGTCCGGGGGTAAGCACAGATACGCAGTATTTT.

CDR3 amino acids: CASSLGRGKHGYTF. The CDR3 nucleotides read TGTGCCAGCAGTTTAGGGAGGGGGAAGCATGGCTACACCTTC. The rearrangement links TRBV28 to TRBJ1-2; D may be TRBD1 (6 bases). Between the trimmed V and J ends, which lost 2 bases and 6 bases, there was a span of 13 bases. Germline loops: CDR1 MDHEN, CDR2 SYDVKM. CDR3 size: 14 residues.

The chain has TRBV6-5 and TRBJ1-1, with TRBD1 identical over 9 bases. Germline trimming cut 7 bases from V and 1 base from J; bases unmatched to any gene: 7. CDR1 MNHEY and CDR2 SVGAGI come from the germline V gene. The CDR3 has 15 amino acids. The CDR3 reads CASNSGQGRNTEAFF. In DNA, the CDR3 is TGTGCCAGCAACTCAGGACAGGGGCGGAACACTGAAGCTTTCTTT.

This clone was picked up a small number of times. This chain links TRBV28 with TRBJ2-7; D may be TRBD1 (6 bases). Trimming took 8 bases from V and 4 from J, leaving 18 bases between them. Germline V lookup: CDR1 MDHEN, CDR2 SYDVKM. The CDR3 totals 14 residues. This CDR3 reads CASEKPRGHYEQYF. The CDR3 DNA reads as TGTGCCAGCGAAAAACCTCGGGGACATTACGAGCAGTACTTC.

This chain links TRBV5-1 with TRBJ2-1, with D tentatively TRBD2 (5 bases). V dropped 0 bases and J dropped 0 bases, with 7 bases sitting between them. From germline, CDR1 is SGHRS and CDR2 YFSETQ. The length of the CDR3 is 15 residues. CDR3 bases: TGCGCCAGCAGCTTGGGAGGGATCTCCTACAATGAGCAGTTCTTC. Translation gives CASSLGGISYNEQFF.

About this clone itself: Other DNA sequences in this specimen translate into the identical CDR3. This CDR3 is CASSLEGDSNQPQHF. The CDR3 coding sequence is TGCGCCAGCAGCTTGGAGGGGGATAGCAATCAGCCCCAGCATTTT. The V and J genes are TRBV5-1 and TRBJ1-5, with D possibly matching TRBD1 (6 bases). Germline V CDR1 and CDR2: SGHRS, YFSETQ. The CDR3 totals 15 residues. The V gene lost 0 bases and the J gene lost 0 bases, with 7 bases spanning the gap.

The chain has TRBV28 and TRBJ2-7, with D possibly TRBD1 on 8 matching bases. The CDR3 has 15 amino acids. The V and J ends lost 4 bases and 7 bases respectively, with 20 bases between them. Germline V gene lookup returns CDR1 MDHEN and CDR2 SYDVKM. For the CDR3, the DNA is TGTGCCAGCAGTTCCGCCGGACAGGGCGGGAGTGAGCAGTACTTC. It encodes CASSSAGQGGSEQYF.

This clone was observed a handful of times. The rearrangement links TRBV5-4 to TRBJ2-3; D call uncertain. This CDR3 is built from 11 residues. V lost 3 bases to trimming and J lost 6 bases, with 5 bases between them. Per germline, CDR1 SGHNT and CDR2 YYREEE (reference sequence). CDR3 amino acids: CASSSADTQYF. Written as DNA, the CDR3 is TGTGCCAGCAGCTCTGCGGATACGCAGTATTTT.

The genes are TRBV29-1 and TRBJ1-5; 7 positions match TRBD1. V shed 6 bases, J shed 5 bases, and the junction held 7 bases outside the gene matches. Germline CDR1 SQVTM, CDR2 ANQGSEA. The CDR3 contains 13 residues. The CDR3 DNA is TGCAGCGTGAAGGGACAGCCCGATCAGCCCCAGCATTTT. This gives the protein CSVKGQPDQPQHF.

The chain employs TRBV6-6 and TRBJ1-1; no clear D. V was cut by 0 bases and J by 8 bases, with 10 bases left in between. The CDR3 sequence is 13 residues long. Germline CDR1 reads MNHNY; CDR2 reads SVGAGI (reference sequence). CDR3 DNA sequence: TGTGCCAGCAGTTACTCAGAGAACCTCGAAGCTTTCTTT. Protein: CASSYSENLEAFF.